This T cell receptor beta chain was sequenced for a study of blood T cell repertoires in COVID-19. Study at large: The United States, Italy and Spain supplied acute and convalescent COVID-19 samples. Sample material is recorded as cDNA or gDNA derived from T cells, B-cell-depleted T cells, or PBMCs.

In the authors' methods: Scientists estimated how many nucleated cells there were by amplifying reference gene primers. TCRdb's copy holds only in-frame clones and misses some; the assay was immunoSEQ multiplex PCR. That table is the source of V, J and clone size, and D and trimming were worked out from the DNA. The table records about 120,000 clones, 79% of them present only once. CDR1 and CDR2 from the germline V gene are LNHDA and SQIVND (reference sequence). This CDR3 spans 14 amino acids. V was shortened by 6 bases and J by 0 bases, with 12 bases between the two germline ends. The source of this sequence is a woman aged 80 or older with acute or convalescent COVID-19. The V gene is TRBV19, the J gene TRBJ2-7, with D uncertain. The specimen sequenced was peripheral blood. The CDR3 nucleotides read TGTGCCAGTAGGCAAACAGTGGCCTCCTACGAGCAGTACTTC. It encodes CASRQTVASYEQYF.